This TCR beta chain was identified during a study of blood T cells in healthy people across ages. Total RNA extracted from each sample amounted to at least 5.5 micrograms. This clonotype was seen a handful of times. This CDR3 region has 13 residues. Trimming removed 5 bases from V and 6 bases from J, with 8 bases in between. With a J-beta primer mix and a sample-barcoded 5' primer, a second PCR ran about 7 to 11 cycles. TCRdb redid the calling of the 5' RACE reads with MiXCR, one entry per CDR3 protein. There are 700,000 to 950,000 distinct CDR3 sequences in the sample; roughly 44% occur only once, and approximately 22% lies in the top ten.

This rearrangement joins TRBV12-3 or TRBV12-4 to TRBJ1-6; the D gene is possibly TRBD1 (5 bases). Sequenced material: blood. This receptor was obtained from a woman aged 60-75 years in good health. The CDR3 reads CASSLGVNSPLHF. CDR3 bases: TGTGCCAGCAGTCTGGGGGTTAATTCACCCCTCCACTTT.